These 5 T cell receptor beta chains were sequenced from one sample in a study of blood T cell repertoires in COVID-19. Libraries were prepared by immunoSEQ multiplex PCR; TCRdb keeps only in-frame clonotypes and omits some of them. The sample includes 75,000 to 80,000 clones, about nine tenths of them seen just once. Sequenced: peripheral blood. Every receptor here comes from a human donor in a cohort sampled during active COVID-19.

This sequence joins TRBV5-1 and TRBJ2-1; 9 bases are a match to TRBD1. The germline V gene has CDR1 SGHRS and CDR2 YFSETQ. V lost 1 base to trimming and J lost 5 bases; unmatched junction nucleotides: 10. This CDR3 spans 17 amino acids. This CDR3 reads CASSLLSGQGAHNEQFF. The CDR3 nucleotides are TGCGCCAGCAGCTTGTTATCGGGACAGGGAGCGCACAATGAGCAGTTCTTC.

The chain couples TRBV19 to TRBJ1-2; D is undetermined. Trimming shortened V by 1 base and J by 4 bases, and 7 bases separated the two germline ends. The CDR3 is 13 residues long. Per the germline V gene, CDR1 is LNHDA and CDR2 is SQIVND (reference sequence). The CDR3, as DNA: TGTGCCAGTAGTATAGGGCAGTCCTATGGCTACACCTTC. Protein: CASSIGQSYGYTF.

The V gene is TRBV12-5, the J gene TRBJ1-2; D gene uncertain. V was shortened by 0 bases and J by 0 bases, with 11 bases between the two germline ends. CDR3 size: 16 residues. CDR1 is LGHNT and CDR2 is FRNRAP in the germline V gene. CDR3 in DNA: TGTGCTAGTGGTTTGGTCCCTCCAGTACCTAACTATGGCTACACCTTC. Protein product: CASGLVPPVPNYGYTF.

V is TRBV6-5 and J is TRBJ2-2; D gene ambiguous. Germline V gene lookup returns CDR1 MNHEY and CDR2 SVGAGI. CDR3 length equals 12 residues. Trimming left V 4 bases short and J 6 bases short, with 6 bases between. In DNA form, the CDR3 reads TGTGCCAGCAGTTTTCGCGCCGGGGAGCTGTTTTTT. Encoded protein: CASSFRAGELFF.

The chain joins TRBV5-1 to TRBJ2-3, with a tentative D call TRBD1 (5 bases). V was shortened by 2 bases and J by 4 bases, with 14 bases between the two germline ends. Germline CDR1 reads SGHRS; CDR2 reads YFSETQ. This CDR3 is 15 amino acids long. For the CDR3, the DNA is TGCGCCAGCAGCTTTCTGGGGCAGGGTTCAGATACGCAGTATTTT. This sequence encodes CASSFLGQGSDTQYF.